This T cell receptor beta chain was identified in a study of T cells in Graves' hyperthyroidism and ophthalmopathy. Amplification of TCR beta CDR3 regions used RNA as the template. The primer set for the first-round RT-PCR of the TCR CDR3 was HTBI. TCRdb passed the multiplex PCR reads through MiXCR, listing each CDR3 protein once. This table holds about 420,000 distinct CDR3 sequences, about 13% found once. If no ophthalmopathy progression occurred within 18 months, Graves' hyperthyroidism was stable. This CDR3 region has 14 residues. Trimming removed 3 bases from V and 1 base from J, with 9 bases in between. Germline CDR1 reads LGHDT; CDR2 reads YNNKEL (reference sequence). This clonotype was detected ten times or more. Its antigen is unidentified. Study findings and constraints: Also found in blood were most expanded thyroid clonotypes above 0.001.

Sample: blood. The J gene is TRBJ1-2, the V gene TRBV3-1; D unresolved. This sequence was found in a young woman with Graves' hyperthyroidism. CDR3 nucleotides: TGTGCCAGCAGCCAGACCGGGATTAACTATGGCTACACCTTC. Translation gives CASSQTGINYGYTF.